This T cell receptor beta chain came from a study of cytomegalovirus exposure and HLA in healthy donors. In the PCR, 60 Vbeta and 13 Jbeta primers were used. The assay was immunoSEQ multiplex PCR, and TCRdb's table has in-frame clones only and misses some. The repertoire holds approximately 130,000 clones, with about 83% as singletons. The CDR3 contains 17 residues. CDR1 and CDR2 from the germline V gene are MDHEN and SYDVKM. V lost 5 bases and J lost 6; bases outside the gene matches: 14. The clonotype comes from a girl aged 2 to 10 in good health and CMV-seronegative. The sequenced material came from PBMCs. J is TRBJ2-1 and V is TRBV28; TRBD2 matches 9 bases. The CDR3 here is CASSTIAGAIGFNEQFF. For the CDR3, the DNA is TGTGCCAGCAGTACCATAGCGGGAGCTATAGGTTTCAATGAGCAGTTCTTC. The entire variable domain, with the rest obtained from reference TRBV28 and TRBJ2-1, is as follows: DVKVTQSSRYLVKRTGEKVFLECVQDMDHENMFWYRQDPGLGLRLIYFSYDVKMKEKGDIPEGYSVSREKKERFSLILESASTNQTSMYLCASSTIAGAIGFNEQFFGPGTRLTVL.